Listed below are T cell receptor beta chains from one sample, sequenced in a study of cytomegalovirus exposure and HLA in healthy donors. The assay was immunoSEQ multiplex PCR, and TCRdb's table has in-frame clones only and misses some. The sample records 210,000 or so clones, 70% to 90% being singletons. Sequenced sample: PBMCs. The source is a human donor in good health. CDR3s include the opening cysteine and the closing phenylalanine or tryptophan. Each record gives: D gene, clone size, J gene, V gene, CDR3 protein, CDR3 DNA. The D gene is left open where the match is weak. The size field is filled for only some rows; it gives once, few, many or a size class.

D: TRBD1; size: .; J: TRBJ2-7; V: TRBV18; CDR3: CASSHVDRGSYEQYF; DNA: TGTGCCAGCTCACACGTTGACAGGGGTTCCTACGAGCAGTACTTC
D: .; size: once; J: TRBJ2-1; V: TRBV7-6; CDR3: CASSLPSGLGFGEQFF; DNA: TGTGCCAGCAGCTTACCAAGCGGGTTGGGGTTTGGGGAGCAGTTCTTC
D: TRBD2; size: .; J: TRBJ2-3; V: TRBV28; CDR3: CASSKGTSGGTDTQYF; DNA: TGTGCCAGCAGTAAGGGGACTAGCGGGGGCACAGATACGCAGTATTTT
D: .; size: once; J: TRBJ2-3; V: TRBV6-5; CDR3: CASTRTGISTDTQYF; DNA: TGTGCCAGCACCCGAACAGGTATAAGCACAGATACGCAGTATTTT
D: .; size: .; J: TRBJ1-4; V: TRBV19; CDR3: CASASGFTTNEKLFF; DNA: TGTGCCAGTGCCTCAGGGTTCACAACTAATGAAAAACTGTTTTTT
D: .; size: once; J: TRBJ1-2; V: TRBV6-6; CDR3: CASSPHGGPDYGYTF; DNA: TGTGCCAGCAGTCCACACGGGGGTCCGGACTATGGCTACACCTTC
D: .; size: .; J: TRBJ1-3; V: TRBV18; CDR3: CASSPPGLISGNTIYF; DNA: TGTGCCAGCTCACCACCGGGCCTGATCTCTGGAAACACCATATATTTT
D: TRBD1; size: .; J: TRBJ1-5; V: TRBV19; CDR3: CASSIEAGGLNQPQHF; DNA: TGTGCCAGTAGTATAGAGGCAGGGGGACTCAATCAGCCCCAGCATTTT
D: .; size: .; J: TRBJ2-1; V: TRBV18; CDR3: CASSPDGSYEQFF; DNA: TGTGCCAGCTCACCAGACGGGAGTTATGAGCAGTTCTTC
D: TRBD1; size: .; J: TRBJ1-1; V: TRBV6-1; CDR3: CASSPRLRGETEAFF; DNA: TGTGCCAGCAGTCCTCGGCTCAGGGGGGAAACTGAAGCTTTCTTT
D: TRBD1; size: .; J: TRBJ1-1; V: TRBV6-1; CDR3: CASSVKSDRGRLAEAFF; DNA: TGTGCCAGCAGTGTGAAATCTGACAGGGGGCGGCTCGCTGAAGCTTTCTTT
D: TRBD1; size: once; J: TRBJ2-3; V: TRBV11-1; CDR3: CASSFLDRSSTDTQYF; DNA: TGTGCCAGCAGCTTTTTGGACAGGAGTAGCACAGATACGCAGTATTTT
D: TRBD2; size: .; J: TRBJ2-5; V: TRBV6-1; CDR3: CASSTSGRETQYF; DNA: TGTGCCAGCTCAACTAGCGGGAGGGAGACCCAGTACTTC
D: TRBD2; size: .; J: TRBJ2-2; V: TRBV19; CDR3: CASSSTSGATGELFF; DNA: TGTGCCAGTAGTAGTACTAGCGGAGCCACCGGGGAGCTGTTTTTT
D: TRBD2; size: .; J: TRBJ2-3; V: TRBV9; CDR3: CASSVGGLAEYTQYF; DNA: TGTGCCAGCAGCGTAGGGGGACTAGCGGAATATACGCAGTATTTT
D: TRBD1; size: .; J: TRBJ2-1; V: TRBV5-1; CDR3: CASSPGQSYNEQFF; DNA: TGCGCCAGCAGCCCGGGACAGAGCTACAATGAGCAGTTCTTC
D: .; size: .; J: TRBJ2-1; V: TRBV7-9; CDR3: CSSSLLSNEQFF; DNA: TGTTCCAGCAGCTTACTTTCCAATGAGCAGTTCTTC
D: TRBD2; size: .; J: TRBJ2-1; V: TRBV13; CDR3: CASSFRLAGGDVNEQFF; DNA: TGTGCCAGCAGTTTCCGACTAGCGGGAGGGGACGTCAATGAGCAGTTCTTC
D: .; size: few; J: TRBJ2-7; V: TRBV9; CDR3: CASSVGAEQYF; DNA: TGTGCCAGCAGCGTAGGCGCCGAGCAGTACTTC
D: .; size: .; J: TRBJ2-3; V: TRBV5-1; CDR3: CASRLWGDYTDTQYF; DNA: TGCGCCAGCAGACTTTGGGGAGATTACACAGATACGCAGTATTTT
D: TRBD2; size: .; J: TRBJ2-1; V: TRBV15; CDR3: CATSTRTSGNNEQFF; DNA: TGTGCCACCAGCACTCGGACTAGCGGGAACAATGAGCAGTTCTTC
D: .; size: .; J: TRBJ2-3; V: TRBV19; CDR3: CASSSGPEGAPSTDTQYF; DNA: TGTGCCAGTAGTTCGGGGCCGGAGGGGGCGCCTAGCACAGATACGCAGTATTTT
D: .; size: .; J: TRBJ2-3; V: TRBV18; CDR3: CASSPTGRRDTQYF; DNA: TGTGCCAGCTCCCCGACAGGACGGAGGGATACGCAGTATTTT
D: TRBD2; size: few; J: TRBJ2-5; V: TRBV5-1; CDR3: CASSSGMQGGFQETQYF; DNA: TGCGCCAGCAGCTCGGGGATGCAGGGAGGGTTCCAAGAGACCCAGTACTTC
D: .; size: .; J: TRBJ2-7; V: TRBV7-9; CDR3: CASSLVGGHSLSYEQYF; DNA: TGTGCCAGCAGCTTAGTGGGTGGCCACAGCCTCTCCTACGAGCAGTACTTC
D: .; size: few; J: TRBJ2-7; V: TRBV15; CDR3: CAIGGQEQYF; DNA: TGTGCCATCGGGGGTCAGGAGCAGTACTTC
D: .; size: .; J: TRBJ2-7; V: TRBV6-6; CDR3: CAVGGFNEQYF; DNA: TGTGCCGTGGGGGGTTTCAACGAGCAGTACTTC
D: TRBD1; size: .; J: TRBJ1-2; V: TRBV7-9; CDR3: CASSSGQNYGYTF; DNA: TGTGCCAGCAGCTCGGGACAGAACTATGGCTACACCTTC
D: TRBD2; size: .; J: TRBJ2-2; V: TRBV2; CDR3: CASRDRLAGVVSPGELFF; DNA: TGTGCCAGCAGAGACCGACTAGCGGGAGTGGTTTCTCCCGGGGAGCTGTTTTTT
D: .; size: .; J: TRBJ2-7; V: TRBV18; CDR3: CASSPPGTPYEQYF; DNA: TGTGCCAGCTCACCTCCTGGCACGCCCTACGAGCAGTACTTC
D: .; size: few; J: TRBJ2-5; V: TRBV27; CDR3: CASSPQGLTQETQYF; DNA: TGTGCCAGCAGTCCCCAGGGCCTTACACAAGAGACCCAGTACTTC
D: TRBD2; size: .; J: TRBJ2-7; V: TRBV5-1; CDR3: CASTGGGPNYEQYF; DNA: TGCGCCAGCACCGGCGGGGGGCCTAATTACGAGCAGTACTTC
D: TRBD2; size: .; J: TRBJ2-5; V: TRBV28; CDR3: CASSLLAGSKETQYF; DNA: TGTGCCAGCAGTTTACTAGCGGGATCAAAAGAGACCCAGTACTTC
D: .; size: few; J: TRBJ2-1; V: TRBV18; CDR3: CASSPASSYNEQFF; DNA: TGTGCCAGCTCACCGGCCAGCTCCTACAATGAGCAGTTCTTC
D: .; size: .; J: TRBJ1-2; V: TRBV9; CDR3: CASSVAPGRWDGYTF; DNA: TGTGCCAGCAGCGTAGCCCCTGGGAGGTGGGATGGCTACACCTTC
D: TRBD1; size: .; J: TRBJ1-1; V: TRBV27; CDR3: CASSLSSGGRSEAFF; DNA: TGTGCCAGCAGTTTATCGTCAGGGGGCCGCTCTGAAGCTTTCTTT
D: .; size: .; J: TRBJ1-4; V: TRBV11-2; CDR3: CASSGMGQANEKLFF; DNA: TGTGCCAGCAGCGGAATGGGGCAGGCTAATGAAAAACTGTTTTTT
D: .; size: once; J: TRBJ2-7; V: TRBV2; CDR3: CASSEDTLYSYEQYF; DNA: TGTGCCAGCAGCGAAGACACCCTTTACTCCTACGAGCAGTACTTC
D: TRBD2; size: .; J: TRBJ2-7; V: TRBV28; CDR3: CASSLGAGSGYEQYF; DNA: TGTGCCAGCAGTTTAGGAGCGGGAAGCGGCTACGAGCAGTACTTC
D: TRBD1; size: .; J: TRBJ2-3; V: TRBV5-6; CDR3: CASSSPGQGVDTDTQYF; DNA: TGTGCCAGCAGCTCCCCGGGACAGGGTGTCGACACAGATACGCAGTATTTT
D: TRBD1; size: .; J: TRBJ1-2; V: TRBV27; CDR3: CASSRTGNGYTF; DNA: TGTGCCAGCAGTCGGACAGGGAATGGCTACACCTTC
D: TRBD1; size: .; J: TRBJ1-2; V: TRBV6-5; CDR3: CASSKGQGYYGYTF; DNA: TGTGCCAGCAGTAAGGGACAGGGCTACTATGGCTACACCTTC
D: TRBD1; size: .; J: TRBJ2-5; V: TRBV6-5; CDR3: CASSFTTGVQETQYF; DNA: TGTGCCAGCAGTTTTACGACAGGGGTCCAAGAGACCCAGTACTTC
D: .; size: .; J: TRBJ2-7; V: TRBV19; CDR3: CASSENNARAYEQYF; DNA: TGTGCCAGTAGTGAGAACAATGCCAGGGCCTACGAGCAGTACTTC
D: .; size: .; J: TRBJ1-2; V: TRBV6-5; CDR3: CASRGDFGGGYTF; DNA: TGTGCCAGCAGGGGAGATTTCGGGGGAGGCTACACCTTC
D: .; size: once; J: TRBJ1-5; V: TRBV6-6; CDR3: CASSPVRTYSNQPQHF; DNA: TGTGCCAGCAGCCCCGTTAGGACATATAGCAATCAGCCCCAGCATTTT
D: .; size: .; J: TRBJ1-3; V: TRBV9; CDR3: CASSVEPGGNTIYF; DNA: TGTGCCAGCAGCGTAGAGCCTGGTGGAAACACCATATATTTT
D: TRBD1; size: .; J: TRBJ1-1; V: TRBV19; CDR3: CASIRPQGTEAFF; DNA: TGTGCCAGTATCCGGCCACAGGGGACTGAAGCTTTCTTT
D: .; size: .; J: TRBJ1-2; V: TRBV4-2; CDR3: CASSQDNGGDGYTF; DNA: TGTGCCAGCAGCCAAGATAACGGAGGGGATGGCTACACCTTC
D: .; size: .; J: TRBJ2-1; V: TRBV7-3; CDR3: CASSLSGGRLGNEQFF; DNA: TGTGCCAGCAGCTTATCCGGCGGCCGGCTGGGCAATGAGCAGTTCTTC
D: TRBD1; size: .; J: TRBJ2-7; V: TRBV5-1; CDR3: CASRPTGELDEQYF; DNA: TGCGCCAGCAGACCAACAGGGGAACTTGACGAGCAGTACTTC
D: .; size: .; J: TRBJ1-1; V: TRBV19; CDR3: CASMGVLNTEAFF; DNA: TGTGCCAGTATGGGAGTCCTGAACACTGAAGCTTTCTTT
D: .; size: .; J: TRBJ1-2; V: TRBV11-3; CDR3: CASLGRAANYGYTF; DNA: TGTGCCAGCCTGGGGAGGGCAGCTAACTATGGCTACACCTTC
D: TRBD2; size: .; J: TRBJ2-7; V: TRBV28; CDR3: CASSRTGGPYEQYF; DNA: TGTGCCAGCAGCCGCACGGGAGGGCCGTACGAGCAGTACTTC